Listed here are 2 T cell receptor beta chains from one sample, sequenced in a study of identical twins. TCRdb reprocessed the 5' RACE reads via MiXCR and lists one record per CDR3 protein. In the table there are 1.5 million or so distinct CDR3 sequences, roughly a third of which are singletons. Sample: cord blood. These receptors were collected from a newborn girl in good health.

The V gene is TRBV6-2 or TRBV6-3, the J gene TRBJ2-1; TRBD2 matches at 9 bases. The trim removed 0 bases at V and 0 bases at J, leaving 3 bases unmatched. Looked up from germline, CDR1 is MNHEY and CDR2 is SVGEGT. This CDR3 is built from 17 residues. CDR3 protein: CASSYSAGGLSYNEQFF. Here the CDR3 DNA reads TGTGCCAGCAGTTACTCAGCGGGAGGCCTCTCCTACAATGAGCAGTTCTTC.

The chain carries TRBV9 and TRBJ2-7; maybe TRBD2 (5 bases). The DNA end lines up better with TRBJ2-5; the J call may be wrong. There are 14 residues in the CDR3. Germline V CDR1 and CDR2: SGDLS, YYNGEE. The CDR3 sequence: CASSVAGAEGTQYF. For the CDR3, the DNA is TGTGCCAGCAGCGTAGCTGGAGCAGAGGGGACCCAGTACTTC.